A single sample is the source of the 22 T cell receptor beta chains below, sequenced in a study of shared clonotypes between healthy human individuals. Assay used: immunoSEQ multiplex PCR; TCRdb lists only in-frame clones, some missing. The sample consists of 400,000 to 500,000 clones, 79% of them appearing once. Sequenced: PBMCs. These receptors originate from a middle-aged woman in good health. Some clones in this sample may be carry-over from other donors' samples.

This chain uses TRBV5-6 with TRBJ2-1; 7 bases match TRBD2. Germline-derived CDR1 and CDR2 are SGHDT and YYEEEE. The V gene end was trimmed by 3 bases and the J gene end by 3 bases; junction bases not matched to a gene: 6. CDR3 length equals 15 residues. This chain's CDR3 is CASSWGGPIYNEQFF. Written as DNA, the CDR3 is TGTGCCAGCAGCTGGGGGGGACCCATCTACAATGAGCAGTTCTTC.

This chain uses TRBV10-3 with TRBJ2-1; 7 nucleotides align to TRBD2. CDR3 size: 14 residues. The trim removed 5 bases at V and 0 bases at J, leaving 1 base unmatched. Germline V gene lookup returns CDR1 ENHRY and CDR2 SYGVKD. The CDR3 protein is CAISSGVSYNEQFF. CDR3 DNA sequence: TGTGCCATCAGTAGCGGGGTCTCCTACAATGAGCAGTTCTTC.

The CDR3 DNA reads TGTGCCACCAGGGGGACTAGCGGGAGTCAAGAGCAGTACTTC. This sequence encodes CATRGTSGSQEQYF. The chain uses TRBV15 and TRBJ2-7, with 14 positions matching TRBD2. Germline V gene data show CDR1 as LNHNV and CDR2 as YYDKDF (reference sequence). Trimming removed 6 bases from V and 7 bases from J; junction bases left unmatched: 5. The CDR3 extends over 14 amino acids.

The V call is TRBV7-8, the J call TRBJ2-7, with 11 bases fitting TRBD2. V lost 4 bases and J lost 6; bases outside the gene matches: 8. Germline V lookup: CDR1 SGHVS, CDR2 FQNEAQ. The CDR3 runs 15 residues. CDR3 sequence reads: CASSWGTSGSSEQYF. The CDR3 coding sequence is TGTGCCAGCAGCTGGGGGACTAGCGGTTCGAGCGAGCAGTACTTC. Variable domain in full (rest from reference TRBV7-8 and TRBJ2-7): GAGVSQSPRYKVAKRGQDVALRCDPISGHVSLFWYQQALGQGPEFLTYFQNEAQLDKSGLPSDRFFAERPEGSVSTLKIQRTQQEDSAVYLCASSWGTSGSSEQYFGPGTRLTVT.

V gene TRBV7-8 combines with J gene TRBJ1-2; no clear D. Germline V gene lookup returns CDR1 SGHVS and CDR2 FQNEAQ. The CDR3 is 15 amino acids. Trimming shortened V by 0 bases and J by 5 bases, and 13 bases separated the two germline ends. The CDR3: CASSLAGRPTYGYTF. The CDR3 DNA reads as TGTGCCAGCAGCTTAGCGGGTAGGCCAACATATGGCTACACCTTC. The full variable domain, rest sourced from reference TRBV7-8 and TRBJ1-2, is GAGVSQSPRYKVAKRGQDVALRCDPISGHVSLFWYQQALGQGPEFLTYFQNEAQLDKSGLPSDRFFAERPEGSVSTLKIQRTQQEDSAVYLCASSLAGRPTYGYTFGSGTRLTVV.

The chain joins TRBV9 to TRBJ2-7; TRBD2 matches 10 bases. The CDR3 extends over 14 amino acids. Germline V gene sequence: CDR1 SGDLS, CDR2 YYNGEE. Trimming took 2 bases from V and 6 from J; bases not matched to a gene: 5. CDR3 amino acids: CASSVSSGSGEQYF. The CDR3 DNA reads as TGTGCCAGCAGCGTTTCTAGCGGGAGCGGCGAGCAGTACTTC.

The table lists this clone with a few counts. The genes are TRBV11-2 and TRBJ1-2; D gene uncertain. The CDR3 runs to 13 residues. Germline CDR1 SGHAT, CDR2 FQNNGV. The V gene lost 3 bases and the J gene lost 3 bases, with 8 bases spanning the gap. This CDR3 reads CASSLTFDYGYTF. The CDR3 DNA reads as TGTGCCAGCAGCTTGACATTCGACTATGGCTACACCTTC.

Worth noting for this clone: At the DNA level, this CDR3 is encoded by other sequences in the same sample as well. This chain connects TRBV6-1 to TRBJ2-5, with TRBD2 matching 8 bases. V was clipped by 9 bases and J by 5 bases; unmatched bases: 5. There are 12 residues in the CDR3. CDR1 and CDR2 (germline): MNHNS, SASEGT. CDR3 bases: TGTGCCAGTAGGGCTAGCGGGGAGACCCAGTACTTC. Its protein is CASRASGETQYF.

The chain combines TRBV19 with TRBJ2-3, with TRBD2 identical over 8 bases. Germline V gene lookup returns CDR1 LNHDA and CDR2 SQIVND (reference sequence). With V trimmed by 5 bases and J by 3 bases, 10 bases remained unmatched. There are 16 residues in the CDR3. CDR3 amino acids: CASSSGVAGLTDTQYF. CDR3 DNA: TGTGCCAGTAGTTCCGGGGTAGCGGGATTAACAGATACGCAGTATTTT.

The CDR3 reads CAWSILREQYF. As DNA, the CDR3 is TGTGCCTGGAGCATACTCCGGGAGCAGTACTTC. V and J are TRBV30 and TRBJ2-7; D remains ambiguous. From germline, CDR1 is GTSNPN and CDR2 SVGIG (reference sequence). V gave up 3 bases and J gave up 7 bases, with 10 bases separating them. CDR3 length: 11 residues.

The chain is built from TRBV6-1 and TRBJ1-1; 7 bases are shared with TRBD1. The germline gives CDR1 MNHNS, CDR2 SASEGT. The CDR3 contains 11 residues. Trimming cost V 6 bases and J 11 bases; bases outside gene matches: 6. The DNA for the CDR3 is TGTGCCAGCAGCGGGGGACAGCTGGCTTTCTTT. It encodes CASSGGQLAFF.

The CDR3 reads CASSPGGTGYEQYF. The CDR3 coding sequence is TGTGCCAGCAGCCCCGGGGGCACTGGGTACGAGCAGTACTTC. This chain links TRBV7-6 with TRBJ2-7; either TRBD1 or TRBD2 may fit D (6 bases each). V was clipped by 5 bases and J by 4 bases, with 15 bases between them. Germline CDR1 and CDR2: SGHVS and FNYEAQ. This CDR3 is built from 14 residues. The full variable domain, completed using reference TRBV7-6 and TRBJ2-7, is GAGVSQSPRYKVTKRGQDVALRCDPISGHVSLYWYRQALGQGPEFLTYFNYEAQQDKSGLPNDRFSAERPEGSISTLTIQRTEQRDSAMYRCASSPGGTGYEQYFGPGTRLTVT.

The chain links TRBV7-9 to TRBJ1-1; no definite D call. The germline CDR1 and CDR2 sequences are SEHNR and FQNEAQ (reference sequence). The CDR3 is made up of 13 amino acids. The ends were cut back, 4 bases at V and 4 bases at J, with 10 bases in the middle. CDR3 sequence reads: CASSSTRATEAFF. The CDR3 bases are TGTGCCAGCAGCTCCACTCGGGCCACTGAAGCTTTCTTT.

The CDR3 region is CASSHQPDSGNTIYF. CDR3 DNA: TGTGCCAGCAGCCACCAGCCAGACTCTGGAAACACCATATATTTT. The rearrangement joins TRBV4-2 to TRBJ1-3; D gene ambiguous. This CDR3 is 15 amino acids long. Germline CDR1 reads LGHNA; CDR2 reads YNFKEQ. Trimming cost V 3 bases and J 0 bases, with 9 bases left between them.

The chain employs TRBV5-1 and TRBJ2-1; D perhaps matches TRBD1 (6 bases). The CDR3 length is 12 residues. Germline V lookup: CDR1 SGHRS, CDR2 YFSETQ. Trimming took 5 bases from V and 6 from J, leaving 9 bases between them. CDR3 DNA: TGCGCCAGCAGTGAACAGGGCAATGAGCAGTTCTTC. Translation: CASSEQGNEQFF.

The chain carries TRBV7-6 and TRBJ2-7; no clear D. Germline CDR1 reads SGHVS; CDR2 reads FNYEAQ. The CDR3 is made up of 14 amino acids. Trimming left V 5 bases short and J 9 bases short, with 20 bases between. CDR3 sequence: CASSPLGQRPWQYF. The CDR3 DNA reads TGTGCCAGCAGCCCCCTAGGTCAGAGGCCTTGGCAGTACTTC.

The chain links TRBV10-2 to TRBJ2-3, with a weak D call TRBD2 (5 bases). CDR3 size: 13 residues. The germline V gene encodes CDR1 WSHSY and CDR2 SAAADI. V was shortened by 4 bases and J by 6 bases, with 11 bases between the two germline ends. The CDR3 nucleotides are TGCGCCAGCAGTGGAACGCGGGTTGATACGCAGTATTTT. The encoded protein is CASSGTRVDTQYF.

To note about this clone: With a much larger clone just one base away, this may be a read error. This same CDR3 is encoded by further DNA sequences in the sample. V gene TRBV6-6 combines with J gene TRBJ1-2; 9 bases map to TRBD1. The CDR3 length is 15 residues. CDR1 and CDR2 (germline): MNHNY, SVGAGI (reference sequence). The CDR3 protein is CASSSPGTGLFGYTF. CDR3 nucleotide sequence: TGCGCCAGCAGTTCCCCCGGGACAGGGTTGTTTGGCTACACCTTC.

The chain uses TRBV2 and TRBJ2-1; weak D call: TRBD1 (6 bases). CDR3 length equals 13 residues. The V end was cut by 4 bases, the J end by 7 bases, with 11 bases between. From germline, CDR1 is SNHLY and CDR2 FYNNEI. The CDR3 loop is CASSGGTGNEQFF. CDR3 nucleotide sequence: TGTGCCAGCAGTGGGGGCACAGGGAATGAGCAGTTCTTC.

This sequence joins TRBV27 and TRBJ2-7; D not certain. V lost 3 bases to trimming and J lost 6 bases, with 12 bases between them. CDR1 MNHEY and CDR2 SMNVEV come from the germline V gene (reference sequence). The CDR3 loop spans 13 amino acids. The CDR3 DNA follows: TGTGCCAGCAGTTTGACCGTTAGAGGCGAGCAGTACTTC. Translating it yields CASSLTVRGEQYF.

This clone turned up a few times. The gene calls are TRBV30 and TRBJ1-4; the match to TRBD1 covers 9 bases. Unmatched junction bases numbered 11, after V lost 2 bases and J lost 7 bases. Germline CDR1 is GTSNPN and CDR2 is SVGIG (reference sequence). The CDR3 is made up of 16 amino acids. CDR3 sequence: CAWSPAYRGLGEKLFF. The CDR3, as DNA: TGTGCCTGGAGTCCAGCTTACAGGGGGCTAGGTGAAAAACTGTTTTTT.

The chain recombines TRBV4-1 with TRBJ2-7; TRBD1 matches 9 bases. The CDR3 runs 16 residues. After removal of 0 bases from V and 3 bases from J, the junction contained 6 bases not matched to a gene. Germline V lookup: CDR1 MGHRA, CDR2 YSYEKL. The CDR3 sequence: CASSQEVRTGDYEQYF. The DNA for the CDR3 is TGCGCCAGCAGCCAAGAGGTGAGGACAGGGGACTACGAGCAGTACTTC.